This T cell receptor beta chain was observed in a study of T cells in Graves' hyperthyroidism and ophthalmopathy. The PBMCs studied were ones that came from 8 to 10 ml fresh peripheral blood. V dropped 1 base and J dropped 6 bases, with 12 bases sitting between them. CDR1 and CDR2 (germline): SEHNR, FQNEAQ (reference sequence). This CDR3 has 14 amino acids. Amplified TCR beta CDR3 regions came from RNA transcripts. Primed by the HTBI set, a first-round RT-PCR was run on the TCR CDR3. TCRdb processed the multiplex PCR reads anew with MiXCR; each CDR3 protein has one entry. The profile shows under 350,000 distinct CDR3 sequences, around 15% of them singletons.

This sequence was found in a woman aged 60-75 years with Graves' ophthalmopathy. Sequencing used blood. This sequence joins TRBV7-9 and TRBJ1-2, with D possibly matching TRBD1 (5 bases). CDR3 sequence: CASSLVQSGNGYTF. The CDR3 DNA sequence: TGTGCCAGCAGCTTAGTTCAGTCAGGGAATGGCTACACCTTC. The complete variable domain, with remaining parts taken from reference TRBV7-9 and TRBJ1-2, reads DTGVSQNPRHKITKRGQNVTFRCDPISEHNRLYWYRQTLGQGPEFLTYFQNEAQLEKSRLLSDRFSAERPKGSFSTLEIQRTEQGDSAMYLCASSLVQSGNGYTFGSGTRLTVV.